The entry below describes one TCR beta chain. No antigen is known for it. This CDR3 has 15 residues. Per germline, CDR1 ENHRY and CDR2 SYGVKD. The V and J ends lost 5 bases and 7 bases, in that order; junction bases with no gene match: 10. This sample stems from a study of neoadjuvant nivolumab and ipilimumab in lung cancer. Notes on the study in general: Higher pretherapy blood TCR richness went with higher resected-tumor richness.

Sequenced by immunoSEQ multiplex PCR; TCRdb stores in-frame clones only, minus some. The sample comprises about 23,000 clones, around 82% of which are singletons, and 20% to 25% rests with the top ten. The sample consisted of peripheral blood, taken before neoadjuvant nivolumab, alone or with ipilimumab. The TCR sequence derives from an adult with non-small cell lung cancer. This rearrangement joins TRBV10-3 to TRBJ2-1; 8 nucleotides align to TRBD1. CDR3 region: CAISKPGGAHNEQFF. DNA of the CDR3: TGTGCCATCAGTAAACCAGGGGGCGCACATAATGAGCAGTTCTTC.